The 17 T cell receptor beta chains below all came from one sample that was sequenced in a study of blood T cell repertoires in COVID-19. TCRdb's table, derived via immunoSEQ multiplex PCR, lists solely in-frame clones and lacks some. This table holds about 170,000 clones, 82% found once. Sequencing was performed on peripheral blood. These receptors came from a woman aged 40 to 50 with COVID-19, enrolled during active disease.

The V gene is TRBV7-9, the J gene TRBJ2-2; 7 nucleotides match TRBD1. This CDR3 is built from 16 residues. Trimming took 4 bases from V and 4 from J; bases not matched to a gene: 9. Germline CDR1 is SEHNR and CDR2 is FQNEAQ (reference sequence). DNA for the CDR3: TGTGCCAGCAGCTCCCCACAGGGGACGTCCACCGGGGAGCTGTTTTTT. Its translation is CASSSPQGTSTGELFF.

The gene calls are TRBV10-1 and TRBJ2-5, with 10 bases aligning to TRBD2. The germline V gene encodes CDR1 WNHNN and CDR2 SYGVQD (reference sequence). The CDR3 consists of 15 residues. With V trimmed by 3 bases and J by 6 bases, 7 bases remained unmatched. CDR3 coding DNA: TGCGCCAGCAGTGACCCGGCTAGCGGGAGCCAGACCCAGTACTTC. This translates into CASSDPASGSQTQYF.

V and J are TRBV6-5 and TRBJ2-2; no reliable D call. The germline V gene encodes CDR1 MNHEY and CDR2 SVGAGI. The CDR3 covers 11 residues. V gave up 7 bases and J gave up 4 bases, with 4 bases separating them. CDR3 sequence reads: CASTSTGELFF. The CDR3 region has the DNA TGTGCCAGCACCTCCACCGGGGAGCTGTTTTTT.

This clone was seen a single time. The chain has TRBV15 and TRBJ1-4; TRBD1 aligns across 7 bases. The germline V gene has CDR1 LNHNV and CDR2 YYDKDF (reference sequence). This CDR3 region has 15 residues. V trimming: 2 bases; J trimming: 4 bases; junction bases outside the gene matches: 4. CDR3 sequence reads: CATSRNRGNNEKLFF. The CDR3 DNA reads TGTGCCACCAGCAGAAACAGGGGCAATAATGAAAAACTGTTTTTT.

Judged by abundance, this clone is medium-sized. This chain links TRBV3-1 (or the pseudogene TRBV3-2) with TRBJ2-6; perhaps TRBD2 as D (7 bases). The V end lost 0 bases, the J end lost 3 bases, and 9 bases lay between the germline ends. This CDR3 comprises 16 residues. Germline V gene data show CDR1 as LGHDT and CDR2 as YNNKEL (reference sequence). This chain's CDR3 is CASSQEGGLGANVLTF. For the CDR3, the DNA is TGTGCCAGCAGCCAAGAGGGGGGGCTTGGGGCCAACGTCCTGACTTTC.

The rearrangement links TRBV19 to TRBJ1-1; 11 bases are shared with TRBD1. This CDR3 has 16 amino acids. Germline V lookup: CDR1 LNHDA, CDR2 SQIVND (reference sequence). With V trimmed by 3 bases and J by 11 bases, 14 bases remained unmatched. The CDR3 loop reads CASSIYTRTGGRKAFF. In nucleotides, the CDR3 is TGTGCCAGTAGTATTTACACTCGGACAGGGGGCAGGAAGGCTTTCTTT.

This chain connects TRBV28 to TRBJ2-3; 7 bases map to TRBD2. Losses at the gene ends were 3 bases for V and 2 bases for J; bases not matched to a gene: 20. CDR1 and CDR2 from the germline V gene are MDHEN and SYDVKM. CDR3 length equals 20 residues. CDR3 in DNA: TGTGCCAGCAGTTTGGGAGCCCAACCTAAACCTAGCGGACTCACAGATACGCAGTATTTT. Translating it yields CASSLGAQPKPSGLTDTQYF.

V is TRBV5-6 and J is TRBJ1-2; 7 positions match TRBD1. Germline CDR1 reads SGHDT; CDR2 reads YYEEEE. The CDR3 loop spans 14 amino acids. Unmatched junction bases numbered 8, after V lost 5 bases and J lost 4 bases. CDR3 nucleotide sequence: TGTGCCAGCAGATATAGAGGGACAGTCTATGGCTACACCTTC. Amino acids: CASRYRGTVYGYTF.

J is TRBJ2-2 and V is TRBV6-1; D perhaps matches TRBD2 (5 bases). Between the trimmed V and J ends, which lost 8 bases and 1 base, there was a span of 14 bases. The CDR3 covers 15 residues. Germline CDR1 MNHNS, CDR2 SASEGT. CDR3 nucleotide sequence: TGTGCCAGCTCCCCGGGAACGGGGAACACCGGGGAGCTGTTTTTT. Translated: CASSPGTGNTGELFF.

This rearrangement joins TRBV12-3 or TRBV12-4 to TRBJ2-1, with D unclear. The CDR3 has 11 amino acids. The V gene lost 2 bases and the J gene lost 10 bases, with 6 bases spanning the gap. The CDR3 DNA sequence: TGTGCCAGCAGTTTATATCCCGAGCAGTTCTTC. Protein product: CASSLYPEQFF.

CDR3 nucleotide sequence: TGTGCCAGCAGCTGGGTAGACAGGGGGGTCCCCAATGAGCAGTTCTTC. As protein: CASSWVDRGVPNEQFF. This chain uses TRBV5-6 with TRBJ2-1, with 9 bases matching TRBD1. The ends lost 3 bases at V and 6 bases at J; junction bases unmatched: 10. The CDR3 runs 16 residues. Per the germline V gene, CDR1 is SGHDT and CDR2 is YYEEEE.

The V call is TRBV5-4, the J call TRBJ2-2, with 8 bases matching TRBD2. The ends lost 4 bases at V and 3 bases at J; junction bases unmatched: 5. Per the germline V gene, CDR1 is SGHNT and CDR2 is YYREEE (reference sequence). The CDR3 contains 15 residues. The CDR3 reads CASSPGLVDTGELFF. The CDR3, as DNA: TGTGCCAGCAGCCCGGGACTAGTGGACACCGGGGAGCTGTTTTTT.

CDR3 DNA: TGTGCCAGCAGTTCCTCGAAGCGGGCGGTGGACAATGAGCAGTTCTTC. This gives the protein CASSSSKRAVDNEQFF. This sequence joins TRBV28 and TRBJ2-1, with D perhaps TRBD2 (6 bases). CDR1 MDHEN and CDR2 SYDVKM come from the germline V gene. This CDR3 has 16 residues. Trimming removed 4 bases at V and 5 bases at J, with 18 bases between.

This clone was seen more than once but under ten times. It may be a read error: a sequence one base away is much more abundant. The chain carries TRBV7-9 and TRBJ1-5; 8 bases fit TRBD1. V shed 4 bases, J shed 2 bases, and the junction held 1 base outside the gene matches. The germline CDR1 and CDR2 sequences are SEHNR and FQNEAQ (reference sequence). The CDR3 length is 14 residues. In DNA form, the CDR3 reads TGTGCCAGCAGCTCGACAGGGGGCAATCAGCCCCAGCATTTT. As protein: CASSSTGGNQPQHF.

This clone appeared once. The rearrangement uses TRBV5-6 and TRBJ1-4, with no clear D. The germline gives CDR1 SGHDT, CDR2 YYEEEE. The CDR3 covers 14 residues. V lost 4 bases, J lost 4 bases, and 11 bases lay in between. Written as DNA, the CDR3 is TGTGCCAGCAGCCCCGAGAGGGATAATGAAAAACTGTTTTTT. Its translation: CASSPERDNEKLFF.

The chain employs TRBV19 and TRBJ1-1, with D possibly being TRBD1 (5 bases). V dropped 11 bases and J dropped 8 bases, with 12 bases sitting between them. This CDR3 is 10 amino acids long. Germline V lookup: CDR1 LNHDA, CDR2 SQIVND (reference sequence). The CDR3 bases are TGTGCCGGAGGGGATGCCGAAGCTTTCTTT. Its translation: CAGGDAEAFF.

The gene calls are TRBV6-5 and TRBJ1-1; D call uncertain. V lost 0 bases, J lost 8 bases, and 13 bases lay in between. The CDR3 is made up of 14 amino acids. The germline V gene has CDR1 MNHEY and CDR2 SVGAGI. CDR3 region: CASSYSIYSGEAFF. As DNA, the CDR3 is TGTGCCAGCAGTTACTCGATTTACAGTGGGGAAGCTTTCTTT.